This T cell receptor beta chain appears in the sequencing data of a study of graft-versus-host responses after intestinal transplantation. In the study overall: Once they had received anti-thymocyte globulin induction, all recipients took tacrolimus and steroids for two to three years. Overall study findings and caveats: Circulating GvH clone levels at their peak were associated with HvG declines (early post-transplant).

The CDR3 is 14 amino acids. Germline CDR1 reads SGHAT; CDR2 reads FQNNGV. V was pared by 4 bases and J by 3 bases, with 13 bases between. Remarks on this clone: The target antigen is unknown.

TCRdb's table, derived via immunoSEQ multiplex PCR, lists solely in-frame clones and lacks some. The sample contains about 73,000 clones, 90% of which appear only once. The sequencing used unstimulated CD8+ T cells sorted from spleen or lymph node cells, collected before transplant. This TCR derives from a human donor who was the organ donor for an intestinal transplant. The chain is built from TRBV11-2 and TRBJ2-7, with D possibly matching TRBD1 (5 bases). Here the CDR3 DNA reads TGTGCCAGCAGCTGGAAAGCAGGGTACTACGAGCAGTACGTC. This codes for CASSWKAGYYEQYV.